This T cell receptor (beta chain) was captured in a study of blood T cell repertoires in COVID-19. Study in general: Acute and convalescent COVID-19 samples came from the United States, Italy and Spain. Sources were T cells, B-cell-depleted T cells, or PBMCs; the material itself was cDNA or gDNA.

Original analysis: Amplification of reference gene primers provided the estimated nucleated cell counts. Profiling relied on immunoSEQ multiplex PCR, and the TCRdb table lists in-frame clones only, not all of them. V and J calls plus clone size are reproduced from that table; the DNA served to infer D and trimming. The sample has 200,000 to 250,000 clones, over 75% seen once. CDR1 and CDR2 from the germline V gene are SGHAT and FQDESV (reference sequence). This CDR3 has 16 residues. Unmatched junction bases numbered 10, after V lost 3 bases and J lost 4 bases. Sequencing was carried out using peripheral blood. This TCR derives from a man aged 50 or older with acute or convalescent COVID-19. The chain employs TRBV11-1 and TRBJ1-1, with 8 bases lining up with TRBD1. DNA for the CDR3: TGTGCCAGCAGCTTCGCCTCTCAGGGGGCTGTCACTGAAGCTTTCTTT. It codes for CASSFASQGAVTEAFF.